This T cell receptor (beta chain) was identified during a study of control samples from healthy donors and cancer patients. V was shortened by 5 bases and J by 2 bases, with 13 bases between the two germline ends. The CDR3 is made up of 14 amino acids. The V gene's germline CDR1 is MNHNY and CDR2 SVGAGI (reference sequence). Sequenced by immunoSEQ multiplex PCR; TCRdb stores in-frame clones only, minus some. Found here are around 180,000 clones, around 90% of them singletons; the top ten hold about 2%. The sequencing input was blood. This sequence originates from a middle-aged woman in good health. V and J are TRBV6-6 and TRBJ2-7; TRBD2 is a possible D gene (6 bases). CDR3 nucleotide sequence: TGTGCCAGCAGTGGACGCGGGGTAGCCTACGAGCAGTACTTC. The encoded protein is CASSGRGVAYEQYF.